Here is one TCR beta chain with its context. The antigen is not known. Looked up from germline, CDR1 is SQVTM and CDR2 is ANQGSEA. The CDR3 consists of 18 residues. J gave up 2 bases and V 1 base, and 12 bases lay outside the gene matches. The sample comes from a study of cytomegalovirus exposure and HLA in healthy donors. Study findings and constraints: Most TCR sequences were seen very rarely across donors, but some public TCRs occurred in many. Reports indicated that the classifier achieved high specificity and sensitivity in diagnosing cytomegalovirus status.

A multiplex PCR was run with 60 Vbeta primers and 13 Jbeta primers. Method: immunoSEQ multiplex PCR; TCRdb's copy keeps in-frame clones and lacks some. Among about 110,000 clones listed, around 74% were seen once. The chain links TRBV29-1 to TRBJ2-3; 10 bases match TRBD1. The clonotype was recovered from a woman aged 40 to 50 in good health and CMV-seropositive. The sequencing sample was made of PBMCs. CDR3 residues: CSVEGQGQGDFYTDTQYF. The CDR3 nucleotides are TGCAGCGTTGAAGGTCAAGGACAGGGGGACTTTTACACAGATACGCAGTATTTT.